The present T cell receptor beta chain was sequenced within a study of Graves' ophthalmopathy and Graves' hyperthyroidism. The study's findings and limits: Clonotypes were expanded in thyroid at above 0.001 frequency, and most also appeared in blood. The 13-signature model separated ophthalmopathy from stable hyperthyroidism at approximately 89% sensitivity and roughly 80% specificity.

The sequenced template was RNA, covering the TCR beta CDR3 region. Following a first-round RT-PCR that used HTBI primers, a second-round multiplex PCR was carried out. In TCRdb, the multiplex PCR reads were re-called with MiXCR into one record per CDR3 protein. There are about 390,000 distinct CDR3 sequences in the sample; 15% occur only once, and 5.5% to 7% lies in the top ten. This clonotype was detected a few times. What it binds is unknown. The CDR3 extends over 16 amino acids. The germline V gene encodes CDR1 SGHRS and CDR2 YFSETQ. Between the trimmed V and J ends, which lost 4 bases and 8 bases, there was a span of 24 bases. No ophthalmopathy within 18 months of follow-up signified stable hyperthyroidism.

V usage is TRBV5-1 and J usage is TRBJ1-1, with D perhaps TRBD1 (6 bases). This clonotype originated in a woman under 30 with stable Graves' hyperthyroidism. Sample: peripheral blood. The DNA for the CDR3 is TGCGCCAGCAGCCTGGCTAGGGGGGGTTTACGGATCGAAGCTTTCTTT. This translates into CASSLARGGLRIEAFF.